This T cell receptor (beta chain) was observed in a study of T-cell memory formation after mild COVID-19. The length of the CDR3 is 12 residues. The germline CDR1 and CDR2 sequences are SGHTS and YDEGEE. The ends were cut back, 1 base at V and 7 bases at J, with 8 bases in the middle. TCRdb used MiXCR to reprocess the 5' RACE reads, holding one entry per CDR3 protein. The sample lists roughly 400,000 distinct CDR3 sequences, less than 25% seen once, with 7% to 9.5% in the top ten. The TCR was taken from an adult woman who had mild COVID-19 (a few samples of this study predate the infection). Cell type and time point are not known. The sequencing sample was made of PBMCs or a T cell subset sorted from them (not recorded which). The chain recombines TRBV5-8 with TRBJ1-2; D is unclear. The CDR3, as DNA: TGTGCCAGCAGCTTGCCGGGGTCTGGCTACACCTTC. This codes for CASSLPGSGYTF.